This T cell receptor (beta chain) is from a study of T cell responses to AZD1222 COVID-19 vaccine. General study findings and limits: The donors showed a predominance of white British ancestry and of females, with possible underestimation of clonal diversity. Without day 14 samples, only post-peak T cell repertoires were studied. Unmutated variant regions are reportedly targeted by nearly half of spike-specific TCRs. Vaccine-associated CD4 TCRs spanned spike, dominant at 160-218 and 743-854.

Notes on this clone: What it recognizes is unknown.

Profiling relied on immunoSEQ multiplex PCR, and the TCRdb table lists in-frame clones only, not all of them. Among about 90,000 clones listed, around 90% were seen once. Trimming left V 2 bases short and J 0 bases short, with 14 bases between. The CDR3 loop spans 17 amino acids. The germline gives CDR1 SEHNR, CDR2 FQNEAQ (reference sequence). The sequencing used peripheral blood, collected on day 0 of MenACWY control vaccination. The TCR comes from an adult in good health. V and J are TRBV7-9 and TRBJ1-3; no clear D gene. CDR3: CASSLYPGGVSGNTIYF. The CDR3 region has the DNA TGTGCCAGCAGCTTATACCCGGGTGGTGTCTCTGGAAACACCATATATTTT.